Shown below are 10 T cell receptor beta chains from a single sample sequenced in a study of blood T cells in healthy people across ages. Then a second PCR, running roughly 7 to 11 cycles, was carried out with a sample-barcoded 5' primer and a J-beta primer mix. TCRdb re-called the 5' RACE reads with MiXCR, one entry per CDR3 protein. The sample consists of some 1,500,000 distinct CDR3 sequences, less than 45% of them appearing once. Source material: blood. The receptor source for this set is a woman aged 18 to 35 in good health.

About this clonotype itself: This clone may be a read error of a much larger clone one base away. The V gene is TRBV4-1, the J gene TRBJ2-1, with unresolved D. The J call is uncertain, as TRBJ2-7 better fits the DNA end. Germline lookup yields CDR1 MGHRA and CDR2 YSYEKL. This CDR3 region has 17 residues. CDR3 region: CASSQPFRRRAYNEQYF. The CDR3 nucleotides read TGCGCCAGCAGCCAACCTTTCAGGCGCCGCGCCTACAATGAGCAGTACTTC.

The chain's CDR3 is CASSHKTSGRSYNEQFF. The CDR3 DNA reads TGTGCCAGCAGCCATAAGACTAGCGGGCGATCCTACAATGAGCAGTTCTTC. The chain carries TRBV3-1 and TRBJ2-1, with TRBD2 matching over 10 bases. Unmatched junction bases numbered 6, after V lost 3 bases and J lost 1 base. Germline CDR1 LGHDT, CDR2 YNNKEL (reference sequence). The CDR3 runs 17 residues.

In DNA form, the CDR3 reads TGTGCCATCAGTGAGTCCGTTATCGGGCGCGACTCCTACAATGAGCAGTTCTTC. This gives the protein CAISESVIGRDSYNEQFF. The chain uses TRBV10-3 and TRBJ2-1, with D uncertain. Germline loops: CDR1 ENHRY, CDR2 SYGVKD. Deletions cut 0 bases from V and 0 bases from J, with 15 bases between. This CDR3 is built from 18 residues.

The J gene is TRBJ1-2, the V gene TRBV27; D unclear. The CDR3 is made up of 13 amino acids. V shed 2 bases and J shed 8 bases, with 12 bases lying between them. Germline CDR1 is MNHEY and CDR2 is SMNVEV (reference sequence). The CDR3 region is CASSLNSAAGYTF. CDR3 sequence (DNA): TGTGCCAGCAGTTTAAACTCGGCGGCGGGCTACACCTTC.

The chain is built from TRBV12-3 or TRBV12-4 and TRBJ1-1; D possibly corresponds to TRBD1 (5 bases). V dropped 5 bases and J dropped 4 bases, with 17 bases sitting between them. The CDR3 is 15 residues long. CDR3 residues: CASSPGFGGATEAFF. In DNA form, the CDR3 reads TGTGCCAGCAGTCCCGGGTTTGGGGGAGCCACTGAAGCTTTCTTT.

The chain has TRBV16 and TRBJ1-1; a weak D match, TRBD1 (5 bases). V was shortened by 1 base and J by 3 bases, with 12 bases between the two germline ends. CDR1 is KGHSY, CDR2 FQNENV, per germline. The CDR3 contains 15 residues. The CDR3 nucleotides read TGTGCCAGCAGCCAATACGGCAGCAGGGACACTGAAGCTTTCTTT. Residues: CASSQYGSRDTEAFF.

There are many counts of this clonotype. The chain carries TRBV27 and TRBJ2-1; 8 nucleotides line up with TRBD2. The CDR3 is 14 amino acids. V gave up 3 bases and J gave up 3 bases; unmatched junction bases: 1. CDR1 MNHEY and CDR2 SMNVEV come from the germline V gene (reference sequence). The CDR3 loop is CASSFLAGYNEQFF. The CDR3 DNA reads as TGTGCCAGCAGTTTCCTAGCGGGCTACAATGAGCAGTTCTTC.

The V call is TRBV7-2, the J call TRBJ1-1, with D unclear. CDR3 length equals 14 residues. V lost 3 bases to trimming and J lost 4 bases, with 12 bases between them. The germline V gene has CDR1 SGHTA and CDR2 FQGNSA. CDR3 residues: CASSLSPDTTEAFF. CDR3 coding DNA: TGTGCCAGCAGCTTGTCCCCTGACACCACTGAAGCTTTCTTT.

This clonotype was counted between two and nine times. V and J are TRBV4-1 and TRBJ2-5, with TRBD2 matching over 7 bases. V dropped 0 bases and J dropped 2; count of bases not matched to a gene: 9. The CDR3 has 17 residues. Germline V gives CDR1 MGHRA, CDR2 YSYEKL. This chain's CDR3 is CASSQDPSGAIQETQYF. The CDR3 nucleotides read TGCGCCAGCAGCCAAGACCCTAGCGGAGCCATTCAAGAGACCCAGTACTTC.

The chain joins TRBV15 to TRBJ2-5; no clear D. Trimming cost V 5 bases and J 3 bases, with 10 bases left between them. From germline, CDR1 is LNHNV and CDR2 YYDKDF (reference sequence). This CDR3 region has 13 residues. The CDR3 DNA follows: TGTGCCACCAGCTTAAGACTGAAAGAGACCCAGTACTTC. Translated: CATSLRLKETQYF.